These T cell receptor beta chains were read from a single sample in a study of beta chain features in type 1 diabetes. Sequencing used immunoSEQ multiplex PCR; TCRdb keeps in-frame clones, though not all of them. In the table there are 150,000 to 180,000 clones, less than 9.5% of which are singletons. The sequencing sample was made of central memory CD4+ T cells from blood. These receptors were taken from a man younger than 30 in good health. Both conserved end residues are trimmed from each CDR3.

V,J,CDR3
TRBV19,TRBJ2-5,ASSLAGGWETQY
TRBV7-2,TRBJ2-3,ASSGGLAGYTDTQY
TRBV9,TRBJ2-6,ASSVEGVGANVLT
TRBV29-1,TRBJ2-5,SIALQGRETQY
TRBV19,TRBJ1-5,ASSITREGNQPQH
TRBV19,TRBJ2-7,ASSSQTGKEQY
TRBV6-6,TRBJ2-2,ASSEQGNTGELF
TRBV19,TRBJ1-1,ASSIGHPTEAF
TRBV5-1,TRBJ2-5,ASSFSAAGGQETQY
TRBV5-4,TRBJ2-5,ASSFRTGNPQETQY
TRBV5-4,TRBJ2-5,ASRGTTETQY
TRBV5-1,TRBJ1-2,ASSLDVGDGYGYT
TRBV6-1,TRBJ2-7,ATLAGLSFEQY
TRBV11-1,TRBJ1-2,ASSSRTEGYT
TRBV6-5,TRBJ1-2,ASSRGQLNYGYT
TRBV9,TRBJ2-1,ASSAFGGERVIYNEQF
TRBV1,TRBJ1-1,TSSQETGPLNTEAF
TRBV7-2,TRBJ2-3,ASSLGEGTQY
TRBV7-2,TRBJ1-1,ASKEVGGAGTEAF
TRBV5-1,TRBJ2-5,ASSRQETQY
TRBV29-1,TRBJ1-4,SATEPSTNEKLF
TRBV7-3,TRBJ2-7,ASSPTRNEQY
TRBV30,TRBJ2-1,AWGTSGTYYNEQF
TRBV30,TRBJ2-3,ASLQLAGGPDTQY
TRBV7-9,TRBJ2-1,ASSLYKLSSYNEQF
TRBV7-2,TRBJ1-2,ASSLVPGSGYGYT
TRBV7-2,TRBJ2-5,ATGREVETQY
TRBV7-9,TRBJ2-5,ASSLIGSLGGETQY